The following is a T cell receptor beta chain sequence with its context. Germline V CDR1 and CDR2: ENHRY, SYGVKD. The CDR3 has 13 residues. Trimming pared 7 bases from V and 5 bases from J, leaving 12 bases between. The data were obtained in a study of blood T cell repertoires in COVID-19. This table comes from immunoSEQ multiplex PCR, and its TCRdb copy is limited to in-frame clones, with some not included. Of fewer than 30,000 clones in the sample, about 80% were seen once. Sequenced input: peripheral blood. The receptor was isolated from a man between 65 and 85 years old with active COVID-19. The chain is built from TRBV10-3 and TRBJ2-1; the D is unclear. This CDR3 is CAIKEVHDNEQFF. DNA for the CDR3: TGTGCCATCAAAGAGGTCCACGACAATGAGCAGTTCTTC.